Below, 11 T cell receptor beta chains from the same sample are listed, as sequenced in a study of PD-1 blockade in classical Hodgkin lymphoma. The sample's time point: newly diagnosed, previously untreated cHL patient sample. The authors purified CD4+ T cells from thawed PBMCs by magnetic negative selection. The repertoire was sequenced with immunoSEQ multiplex PCR; TCRdb's copy has only in-frame clones and lacks some. In the table there are about 32,000 clones, about 88% of which are singletons. The sample taken for sequencing was CD4+ T cells from blood. These receptors were obtained from a human donor with classical Hodgkin lymphoma.

The rearrangement uses TRBV28 and TRBJ2-5; D might be TRBD1 (5 bases). The CDR3 runs to 14 residues. Germline V gives CDR1 MDHEN, CDR2 SYDVKM. V lost 4 bases and J 5 bases, leaving 14 bases between the germline ends. The CDR3 nucleotides read TGTGCCAGCAGTTCACCCCAGGGTAGGGAGACCCAGTACTTC. Residues: CASSSPQGRETQYF.

The chain uses TRBV6-1 and TRBJ2-1; 10 bases line up with TRBD2. With 7 bases clipped from V and 8 bases from J, the junction kept 11 bases outside the gene matches. The CDR3 is 15 residues long. Germline V lookup: CDR1 MNHNS, CDR2 SASEGT. CDR3 in DNA: TGTGCCAGCACTCCAGGGGCTAGCGGGAGTGATGAGCAGTTCTTC. Protein sequence: CASTPGASGSDEQFF.

The CDR3 loop is CASRKAQGSYEQYF. The CDR3 DNA sequence: TGTGCCAGTAGGAAAGCCCAGGGATCCTACGAGCAGTACTTC. This chain joins TRBV19 and TRBJ2-7; TRBD1 is a possible D gene (5 bases). Germline V CDR1 and CDR2: LNHDA, SQIVND (reference sequence). The CDR3 consists of 14 residues. Trimming shortened V by 6 bases and J by 1 base, and 13 bases separated the two germline ends. Full variable domain (remainder filled in from reference TRBV19 and TRBJ2-7): DGGITQSPKYLFRKEGQNVTLSCEQNLNHDAMYWYRQDPGQGLRLIYYSQIVNDFQKGDIAEGYSVSREKKESFPLTVTSAQKNPTAFYLCASRKAQGSYEQYFGPGTRLTVT.

This clone was observed once. This chain uses TRBV6-5 with TRBJ2-5; D remains ambiguous. Per germline, CDR1 MNHEY and CDR2 SVGAGI. Trimming took off 4 bases at V and 3 bases at J, with 3 bases between the two ends. The CDR3 is 11 amino acids. CDR3: CASSWEETQYF. The CDR3 DNA is TGTGCCAGCAGTTGGGAAGAGACCCAGTACTTC.

The chain joins TRBV28 to TRBJ1-1; D unclear. The CDR3 is 13 residues long. Deletions cut 3 bases from V and 8 bases from J, with 13 bases between. CDR1 is MDHEN, CDR2 SYDVKM, per germline. The CDR3 reads CASSFFMTAEAFF. CDR3 nucleotide sequence: TGTGCCAGCAGTTTCTTCATGACGGCAGAAGCTTTCTTT.

The gene calls are TRBV28 and TRBJ2-1, with D perhaps TRBD2 (5 bases). The CDR3 totals 15 residues. V lost 7 bases and J 5 bases, leaving 18 bases between the germline ends. Germline V gene sequence: CDR1 MDHEN, CDR2 SYDVKM. CDR3 nucleotide sequence: TGTGCCAGCATCCCCGCGGGCGGCGGTCACAATGAGCAGTTCTTC. It specifies CASIPAGGGHNEQFF. Full variable domain (missing parts from reference TRBV28 and TRBJ2-1): DVKVTQSSRYLVKRTGEKVFLECVQDMDHENMFWYRQDPGLGLRLIYFSYDVKMKEKGDIPEGYSVSREKKERFSLILESASTNQTSMYLCASIPAGGGHNEQFFGPGTRLTVL.

The DNA for the CDR3 is TGTGCCAGCAGTTTAGTGGGGGGCACTGAAGCTTTCTTT. It translates to CASSLVGGTEAFF. This rearrangement joins TRBV28 to TRBJ1-1; D might be TRBD1 (5 bases). The CDR3 length is 13 residues. Trimming removed 2 bases at V and 4 bases at J, with 8 bases between. Germline loops: CDR1 MDHEN, CDR2 SYDVKM.

The chain recombines TRBV29-1 with TRBJ1-1; unclear D gene. Germline V CDR1 and CDR2: SQVTM, ANQGSEA. This CDR3 is 13 amino acids long. Trimming took off 4 bases at V and 0 bases at J, with 9 bases between the two ends. DNA for the CDR3: TGCAGCGTTGGCCCAGATTTGAACACTGAAGCTTTCTTT. This sequence encodes CSVGPDLNTEAFF.

V is TRBV11-2 and J is TRBJ2-7; TRBD2 is a possible D gene (6 bases). The CDR3 loop spans 13 amino acids. Trimming shortened V by 4 bases and J by 1 base, and 8 bases separated the two germline ends. The germline gives CDR1 SGHAT, CDR2 FQNNGV. The CDR3 loop is CASSWDLSYEQYF. The CDR3 DNA sequence: TGTGCCAGCAGCTGGGACTTATCCTACGAGCAGTACTTC.

The chain carries TRBV29-1 and TRBJ1-3, with TRBD1 matching 9 bases. This CDR3 is 14 amino acids long. With V trimmed by 7 bases and J by 4 bases, 8 bases remained unmatched. Germline CDR1 reads SQVTM; CDR2 reads ANQGSEA. CDR3: CSASDRGRGNTIYF. The CDR3, as DNA: TGCAGCGCGTCGGACAGGGGCCGAGGAAACACCATATATTTT.

The chain employs TRBV18 and TRBJ2-3, with TRBD1 matching 9 bases. Trimming at V came to 6 bases and at J to 1 base, leaving 2 bases not matched to a gene. This CDR3 has 14 residues. CDR1 is KGHSH and CDR2 is LQKENI in the germline V gene. CDR3 amino acids: CASSRTGGTDTQYF. The CDR3 DNA follows: TGTGCCAGCTCTCGGACAGGGGGCACAGATACGCAGTATTTT.